A single sample gave rise to the 32 T cell receptor beta chains below, sequenced in a study of cytomegalovirus exposure and HLA in healthy donors. In the PCR, 60 Vbeta and 13 Jbeta primers were used. Clones were sequenced by immunoSEQ multiplex PCR, and TCRdb holds only the in-frame ones, with some missing. The table has over 150,000 clones, 75% to 85% seen once; the top ten hold about 0.63%. The sample was PBMCs. The receptor set was obtained from a boy younger than 18 in good health and CMV-seronegative.

The V call is TRBV29-1, the J call TRBJ2-2; a weak D match, TRBD1 (5 bases). Trimming took off 3 bases at V and 6 bases at J, with 14 bases between the two ends. The CDR3 loop spans 14 amino acids. Germline lookup yields CDR1 SQVTM and CDR2 ANQGSEA. In DNA form, the CDR3 reads TGCAGCGTTGAGGGGCTGAAGCCGGCCGGGGAGCTGTTTTTT. Protein: CSVEGLKPAGELFF.

V and J are TRBV5-4 and TRBJ1-1, with TRBD1 identical over 7 bases. V was clipped by 6 bases and J by 6 bases; unmatched bases: 8. Germline V gene lookup returns CDR1 SGHNT and CDR2 YYREEE (reference sequence). The CDR3 runs to 13 residues. The chain's CDR3 is CASTYSRGSEAFF. The CDR3 DNA reads TGTGCCAGCACCTACTCCAGGGGGTCTGAAGCTTTCTTT.

The chain has TRBV6-4 and TRBJ2-2; TRBD1 agrees at 10 bases. From germline, CDR1 is MRHNA and CDR2 SNTAGT. This CDR3 has 14 amino acids. V lost 4 bases to trimming and J lost 6 bases; unmatched junction nucleotides: 2. In DNA form, the CDR3 reads TGTGCCAGCAGTGGCGGGACAGGGGCCGGGGAGCTGTTTTTT. Protein sequence: CASSGGTGAGELFF.

This chain connects TRBV5-4 to TRBJ1-2; D call uncertain. V was cut by 0 bases and J by 8 bases, with 23 bases left in between. Germline lookup yields CDR1 SGHNT and CDR2 YYREEE (reference sequence). The CDR3 runs 17 residues. Here the CDR3 DNA reads TGTGCCAGCAGCTTGGGGTGGTCGGGGTCCCCGGGATGGGGCTACACCTTC. It codes for CASSLGWSGSPGWGYTF.

The CDR3 DNA reads as TGTGCCAGCAGCTTAGGAGGTCGGGGCGAGCAGTACTTC. Translating gives CASSLGGRGEQYF. This chain connects TRBV7-2 to TRBJ2-7; D possibly corresponds to TRBD2 (5 bases). CDR1 and CDR2 (germline): SGHTA, FQGNSA. Trimming cost V 1 base and J 6 bases, with 10 bases left between them. The CDR3 extends over 13 amino acids.

The V and J genes are TRBV6-1 and TRBJ2-1; 11 bases fit TRBD2. The germline gives CDR1 MNHNS, CDR2 SASEGT. The CDR3 has 16 residues. V lost 2 bases, J lost 6 bases, and 6 bases stayed unmatched. Here the CDR3 reads CASSEMLAGGANEQFF. The CDR3 coding sequence is TGTGCCAGCAGTGAAATGTTAGCGGGAGGGGCCAATGAGCAGTTCTTC.

This clone was counted between two and nine times. V and J are TRBV6-1 and TRBJ2-7; D is unclear. Germline V gene data show CDR1 as MNHNS and CDR2 as SASEGT. V lost 2 bases and J lost 4, with 3 bases in between. The CDR3 spans 11 residues. The CDR3 sequence: CASSEQYEQYF. CDR3 in DNA: TGTGCCAGCAGTGAACAATACGAGCAGTACTTC.

The chain carries TRBV25-1 and TRBJ1-1; D not certain. The CDR3 runs to 13 residues. The germline V gene encodes CDR1 MGHDK and CDR2 SYGVNS. V was pared by 3 bases and J by 1 base, with 6 bases between. CDR3: CASSELRNTEAFF. The CDR3 coding sequence is TGTGCCAGCAGTGAGCTCAGGAACACTGAAGCTTTCTTT.

The chain employs TRBV7-9 and TRBJ2-7; 10 bases agree with TRBD1. Germline-derived CDR1 and CDR2 are SEHNR and FQNEAQ (reference sequence). This CDR3 region has 18 residues. The J segment lost 5 bases and the V segment lost 4 bases, leaving 17 bases of the junction unmatched. CDR3 loop: CASSSSPAGTGVFHEQYF. In nucleotides, the CDR3 is TGTGCCAGCAGCTCCAGTCCGGCCGGGACAGGGGTTTTCCACGAGCAGTACTTC. Together with reference TRBV7-9 and TRBJ2-7, the CDR3 gives the full variable domain: DTGVSQNPRHKITKRGQNVTFRCDPISEHNRLYWYRQTLGQGPEFLTYFQNEAQLEKSRLLSDRFSAERPKGSFSTLEIQRTEQGDSAMYLCASSSSPAGTGVFHEQYFGPGTRLTVT.

This chain links TRBV7-2 with TRBJ2-7, with TRBD2 matching over 9 bases. Trimming cost V 5 bases and J 7 bases; bases outside gene matches: 9. This CDR3 spans 14 amino acids. Germline-derived CDR1 and CDR2 are SGHTA and FQGNSA. This CDR3 reads CASSPVAGELEQYF. The DNA of the CDR3 is TGTGCCAGCAGCCCGGTAGCGGGAGAATTGGAGCAGTACTTC.

V usage is TRBV5-1 and J usage is TRBJ1-1, with 8 bases that match TRBD1. Germline CDR1 SGHRS, CDR2 YFSETQ. CDR3 size: 16 residues. Unmatched junction bases numbered 7, after V lost 0 bases and J lost 3 bases. The CDR3: CASSLAPKTGDTEAFF. CDR3 DNA: TGCGCCAGCAGCTTGGCCCCCAAGACAGGGGACACTGAAGCTTTCTTT.

This clone was recorded a few times. The V gene is TRBV6-5, the J gene TRBJ1-4; a possible D gene is TRBD1 (6 bases). This CDR3 has 15 amino acids. The V gene lost 5 bases and the J gene lost 8 bases, with 18 bases spanning the gap. CDR1 and CDR2 (germline): MNHEY, SVGAGI. The CDR3 DNA sequence: TGTGCCAGCAGTGTTGAGGGGGGGACGAGCGAAAAACTGTTTTTT. Its translation is CASSVEGGTSEKLFF.

The CDR3 nucleotides are TGTGCCAGCAGCACATTTCTCTCGTCTGGTGAGCAGTTCTTC. This encodes CASSTFLSSGEQFF. The chain links TRBV5-6 to TRBJ2-1; D not resolved. The length of the CDR3 is 14 residues. Trimming took 4 bases from V and 9 from J, leaving 17 bases between them. Germline V gene sequence: CDR1 SGHDT, CDR2 YYEEEE.

The chain employs TRBV30 and TRBJ1-5; 7 positions match TRBD1. The ends lost 2 bases at V and 3 bases at J; junction bases unmatched: 10. Germline CDR1 and CDR2: GTSNPN and SVGIG (reference sequence). CDR3 length equals 16 residues. This CDR3 is CAWSTDRAGINQPQHF. CDR3 DNA sequence: TGTGCCTGGAGTACTGACAGGGCCGGCATCAATCAGCCCCAGCATTTT.

This clone was detected once. The rearrangement joins TRBV6-1 to TRBJ1-1; 8 nucleotides align to TRBD1. J was trimmed by 1 base and V by 4 bases; bases with no gene match: 2. This CDR3 spans 14 amino acids. The germline V gene has CDR1 MNHNS and CDR2 SASEGT. CDR3 DNA sequence: TGTGCCAGCAGTGCAGGGGGCCAGAACACTGAAGCTTTCTTT. Translation gives CASSAGGQNTEAFF.

This clone has a handful of counts. This sequence joins TRBV30 and TRBJ1-2; D unresolved. The V gene's germline CDR1 is GTSNPN and CDR2 SVGIG (reference sequence). The germline V and J ends were trimmed by 0 bases and 7 bases, with 12 bases remaining between them. There are 13 residues in the CDR3. The DNA of the CDR3 is TGTGCCTGGAGTGTACAGCTTTTTGCTGGCTACACCTTC. Protein product: CAWSVQLFAGYTF.

The gene calls are TRBV4-2 and TRBJ2-7, with TRBD2 identical over 14 bases. Losses at the gene ends were 1 base for V and 2 bases for J; bases not matched to a gene: 4. The CDR3 contains 17 residues. Germline V gene lookup returns CDR1 LGHNA and CDR2 YNFKEQ. The CDR3 region is CASSQAGLAGGAYEQYF. As DNA, the CDR3 is TGTGCCAGCAGCCAAGCAGGACTAGCGGGGGGAGCCTACGAGCAGTACTTC.

The CDR3 reads CASSQDGGNYGYTF. The CDR3, as DNA: TGTGCCAGCAGCCAAGATGGGGGGAACTATGGCTACACCTTC. The chain uses TRBV4-2 and TRBJ1-2, with D maybe TRBD1 (5 bases). The CDR3 runs to 14 residues. Per germline, CDR1 LGHNA and CDR2 YNFKEQ. Between the trimmed V and J ends, which lost 0 bases and 2 bases, there was a span of 7 bases.

The J gene is TRBJ2-5, the V gene TRBV11-2; D uncertain. The CDR3 runs 12 residues. The ends were cut back, 5 bases at V and 5 bases at J, with 9 bases in the middle. Germline V gives CDR1 SGHAT, CDR2 FQNNGV. CDR3 amino acids: CASSLIVETQYF. DNA of the CDR3: TGTGCCAGCAGCCTGATAGTGGAGACCCAGTACTTC.

The gene calls are TRBV19 and TRBJ2-4; 8 bases align to TRBD1. CDR3 length: 17 residues. Trimming cost V 4 bases and J 0 bases; bases outside gene matches: 8. The germline V gene encodes CDR1 LNHDA and CDR2 SQIVND (reference sequence). Here the CDR3 reads CASSTGTGRIAKNIQYF. CDR3 nucleotides: TGTGCCAGTAGTACCGGGACAGGAAGAATAGCCAAAAACATTCAGTACTTC.

The chain links TRBV25-1 to TRBJ2-3; 7 bases match TRBD1. Germline V gene sequence: CDR1 MGHDK, CDR2 SYGVNS. This CDR3 has 14 residues. J gave up 4 bases and V 7 bases, and 8 bases lay outside the gene matches. The CDR3 sequence: CASTWQGVSDTQYF. The CDR3 DNA follows: TGTGCCAGCACTTGGCAGGGGGTTTCAGATACGCAGTATTTT.

This chain links TRBV7-9 with TRBJ2-1; 7 nucleotides agree with TRBD1. The germline CDR1 and CDR2 sequences are SEHNR and FQNEAQ (reference sequence). The ends lost 8 bases at V and 2 bases at J; junction bases unmatched: 12. This CDR3 region has 16 residues. CDR3 residues: CASRQESGQPYNEQFF. Here the CDR3 DNA reads TGTGCCAGCCGACAAGAATCGGGACAGCCCTACAATGAGCAGTTCTTC.

This rearrangement joins TRBV7-9 to TRBJ2-2; 8 bases line up with TRBD1. The germline V gene has CDR1 SEHNR and CDR2 FQNEAQ (reference sequence). V trimming: 5 bases; J trimming: 2 bases; junction bases outside the gene matches: 4. The CDR3 sequence is 15 residues long. DNA for the CDR3: TGTGCCAGCAGCGAGACAGGGGTCAACACCGGGGAGCTGTTTTTT. This translates into CASSETGVNTGELFF.

The chain employs TRBV29-1 and TRBJ1-2; no reliable D call. Germline values: CDR1 SQVTM, CDR2 ANQGSEA. The CDR3 runs to 11 residues. Trimming took 8 bases from V and 8 from J, leaving 15 bases between them. CDR3 region: CSTRIGHGYTF. In nucleotides, the CDR3 is TGCAGCACTCGTATTGGGCACGGCTACACCTTC.

This clone was counted a few times. CDR3 loop: CSVSQGATTEAFF. CDR3 nucleotides: TGCAGCGTCTCTCAGGGGGCGACGACTGAAGCTTTCTTT. V and J are TRBV29-1 and TRBJ1-1, with 8 bases lining up with TRBD1. There are 13 residues in the CDR3. CDR1 is SQVTM and CDR2 is ANQGSEA in the germline V gene. Trimming cost V 6 bases and J 5 bases; bases outside gene matches: 8.

V usage is TRBV18 and J usage is TRBJ1-5; 8 bases align to TRBD1. V shed 2 bases, J shed 4 bases, and the junction held 7 bases outside the gene matches. CDR1 KGHSH and CDR2 LQKENI come from the germline V gene. The length of the CDR3 is 16 residues. The CDR3 bases are TGTGCCAGCTCACCAAGGACAGGGCCGGATAATCAGCCCCAGCATTTT. The encoded protein is CASSPRTGPDNQPQHF.

Only one count was recorded for this clone. This chain uses TRBV4-1 with TRBJ2-5; TRBD1 aligns across 10 bases. This CDR3 is 15 amino acids long. The germline V gene encodes CDR1 MGHRA and CDR2 YSYEKL. With 4 bases clipped from V and 3 bases from J, the junction kept 5 bases outside the gene matches. CDR3 sequence: CASSLMGQGKETQYF. The CDR3 DNA reads as TGCGCCAGCAGCCTTATGGGACAGGGGAAAGAGACCCAGTACTTC.

This clone has a single count. DNA for the CDR3: TGTGCCATTCCCAGAATCCGGGGTCCCCTCTCGAACACCGGGGAGCTGTTTTTT. This encodes CAIPRIRGPLSNTGELFF. The rearrangement joins TRBV2 to TRBJ2-2; possibly TRBD2 for D (5 bases). The CDR3 sequence is 18 residues long. V was trimmed by 10 bases and J by 0 bases, leaving 24 bases between them. Germline V gene sequence: CDR1 SNHLY, CDR2 FYNNEI.

This chain connects TRBV7-6 to TRBJ2-7; 7 bases are a match to TRBD1. V shed 5 bases and J 7 bases; nucleotides not matched to a gene: 11. The V gene's germline CDR1 is SGHVS and CDR2 FNYEAQ. The CDR3 is made up of 14 amino acids. CDR3 DNA sequence: TGTGCCAGCAGCGCGAATATGACAGGGCGGGAGCAGTACTTC. Amino acids: CASSANMTGREQYF. Together with reference TRBV7-6 and TRBJ2-7, the CDR3 gives the full variable domain: GAGVSQSPRYKVTKRGQDVALRCDPISGHVSLYWYRQALGQGPEFLTYFNYEAQQDKSGLPNDRFSAERPEGSISTLTIQRTEQRDSAMYRCASSANMTGREQYFGPGTRLTVT.

This clone has only one observation. This chain connects TRBV2 to TRBJ1-4, with 7 nucleotides matching TRBD1. After removal of 8 bases from V and 8 bases from J, the junction contained 14 bases not matched to a gene. CDR1 and CDR2 (germline): SNHLY, FYNNEI. There are 15 residues in the CDR3. The DNA of the CDR3 is TGTGCCAGCGATCAAACAGGGGTCTTAGGAGAAAAACTGTTTTTT. This gives the protein CASDQTGVLGEKLFF.

This chain connects TRBV30 to TRBJ2-2; 10 bases align to TRBD1. This CDR3 comprises 12 residues. V lost 5 bases to trimming and J lost 14 bases; unmatched junction nucleotides: 8. Germline values: CDR1 GTSNPN, CDR2 SVGIG (reference sequence). The CDR3 sequence is CAWGTDRGRLFF. The CDR3 DNA reads TGTGCCTGGGGGACTGACAGGGGGCGTCTGTTTTTT.

The genes are TRBV7-4 and TRBJ1-3; D uncertain. CDR1 SGHVT and CDR2 SQSDAQ come from the germline V gene. V lost 1 base and J lost 0, with 4 bases in between. CDR3 length equals 14 residues. CDR3 nucleotides: TGTGCCAGCAGCTTAGACAACTCTGGAAACACCATATATTTT. Its protein product is CASSLDNSGNTIYF.